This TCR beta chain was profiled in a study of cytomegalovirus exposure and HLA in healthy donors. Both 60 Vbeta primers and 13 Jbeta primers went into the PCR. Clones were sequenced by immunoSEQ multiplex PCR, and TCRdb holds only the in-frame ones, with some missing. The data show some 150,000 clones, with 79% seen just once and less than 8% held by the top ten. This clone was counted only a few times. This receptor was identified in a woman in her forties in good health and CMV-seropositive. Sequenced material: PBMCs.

This CDR3 is CASSYGGQKWDTEAFF. Written as DNA, the CDR3 is TGTGCCAGCAGTTACGGCGGACAGAAATGGGACACTGAAGCTTTCTTT. The chain employs TRBV6-5 and TRBJ1-1, with D possibly being TRBD1 (6 bases). The V and J ends lost 2 bases and 3 bases respectively, with 16 bases between them. The CDR3 runs to 16 residues. Germline loops: CDR1 MNHEY, CDR2 SVGAGI.